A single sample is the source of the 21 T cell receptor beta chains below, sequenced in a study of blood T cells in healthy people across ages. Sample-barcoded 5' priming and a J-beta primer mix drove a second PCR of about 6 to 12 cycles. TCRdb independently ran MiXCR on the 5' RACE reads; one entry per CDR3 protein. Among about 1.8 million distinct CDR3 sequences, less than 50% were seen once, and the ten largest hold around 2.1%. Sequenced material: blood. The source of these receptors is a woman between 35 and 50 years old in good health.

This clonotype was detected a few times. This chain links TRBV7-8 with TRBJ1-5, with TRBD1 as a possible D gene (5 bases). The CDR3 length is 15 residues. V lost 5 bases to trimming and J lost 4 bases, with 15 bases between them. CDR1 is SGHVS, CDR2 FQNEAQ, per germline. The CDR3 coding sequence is TGTGCCAGCAGCCCCTTCGGGACGATAAATCAGCCCCAGCATTTT. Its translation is CASSPFGTINQPQHF.

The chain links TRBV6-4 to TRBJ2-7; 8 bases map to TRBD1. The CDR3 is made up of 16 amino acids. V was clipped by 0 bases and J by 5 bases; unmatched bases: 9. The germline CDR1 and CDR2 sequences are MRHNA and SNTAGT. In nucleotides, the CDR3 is TGTGCCAGCAGTGACTCGACCGGGACAGGTCGACACGAGCAGTACTTC. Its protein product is CASSDSTGTGRHEQYF.

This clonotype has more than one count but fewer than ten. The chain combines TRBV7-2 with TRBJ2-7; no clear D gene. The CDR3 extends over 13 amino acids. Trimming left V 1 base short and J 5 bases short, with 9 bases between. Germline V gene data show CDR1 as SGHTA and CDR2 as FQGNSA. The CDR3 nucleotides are TGTGCCAGCAGCTTAGATTTCAGTGACGAGCAGTACTTC. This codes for CASSLDFSDEQYF.

CDR3 coding DNA: TGTGCCATCAGGCAAGGGGGAGGGAGCACAGATACGCAGTATTTT. The encoded protein is CAIRQGGGSTDTQYF. This chain connects TRBV10-3 to TRBJ2-3; TRBD2 is a possible D gene (7 bases). Germline lookup yields CDR1 ENHRY and CDR2 SYGVKD. The CDR3 length is 15 residues. V shed 6 bases and J shed 0 bases, with 13 bases lying between them.

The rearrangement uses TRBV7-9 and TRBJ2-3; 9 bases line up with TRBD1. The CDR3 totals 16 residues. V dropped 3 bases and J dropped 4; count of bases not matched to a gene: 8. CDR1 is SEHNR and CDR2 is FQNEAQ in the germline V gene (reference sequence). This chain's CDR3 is CASSFLRDRAADTQYF. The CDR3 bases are TGTGCCAGCAGCTTCCTGCGGGACAGGGCGGCAGATACGCAGTATTTT.

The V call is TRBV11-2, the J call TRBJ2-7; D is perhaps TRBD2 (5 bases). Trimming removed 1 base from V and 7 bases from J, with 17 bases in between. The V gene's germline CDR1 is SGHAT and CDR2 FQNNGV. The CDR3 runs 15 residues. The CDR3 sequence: CASSLVEGRVWEQYF. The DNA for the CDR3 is TGTGCCAGCAGCTTAGTTGAGGGAAGAGTGTGGGAGCAGTACTTC.

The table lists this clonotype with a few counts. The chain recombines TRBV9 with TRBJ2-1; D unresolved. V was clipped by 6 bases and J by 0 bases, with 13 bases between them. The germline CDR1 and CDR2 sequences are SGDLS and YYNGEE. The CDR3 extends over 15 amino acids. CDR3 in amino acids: CASTPEAHSYNEQFF. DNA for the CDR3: TGTGCCAGCACCCCCGAGGCTCACTCCTACAATGAGCAGTTCTTC.

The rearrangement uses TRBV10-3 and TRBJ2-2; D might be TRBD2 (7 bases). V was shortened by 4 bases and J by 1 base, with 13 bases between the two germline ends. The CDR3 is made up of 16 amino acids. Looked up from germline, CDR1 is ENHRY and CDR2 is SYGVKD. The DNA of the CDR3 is TGTGCCATCAGTGTCGGGGGGCTTCGGAACACCGGGGAGCTGTTTTTT. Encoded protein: CAISVGGLRNTGELFF.

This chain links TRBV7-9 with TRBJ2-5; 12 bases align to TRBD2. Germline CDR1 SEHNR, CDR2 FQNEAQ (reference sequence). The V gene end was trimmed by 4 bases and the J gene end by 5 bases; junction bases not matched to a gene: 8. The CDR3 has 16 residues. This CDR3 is CASSSSSGGAGETQYF. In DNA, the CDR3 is TGTGCCAGCAGCTCGTCTAGCGGGGGGGCCGGGGAGACCCAGTACTTC.

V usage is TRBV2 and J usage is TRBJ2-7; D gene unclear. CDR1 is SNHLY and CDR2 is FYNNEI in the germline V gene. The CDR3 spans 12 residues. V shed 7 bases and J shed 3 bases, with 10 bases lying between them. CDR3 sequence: CASTPFGYEQYF. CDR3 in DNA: TGTGCCAGCACCCCCTTCGGCTACGAGCAGTACTTC.

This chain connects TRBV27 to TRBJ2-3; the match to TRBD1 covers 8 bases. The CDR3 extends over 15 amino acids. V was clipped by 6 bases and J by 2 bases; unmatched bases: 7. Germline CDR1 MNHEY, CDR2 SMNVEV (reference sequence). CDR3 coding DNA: TGTGCCAGCAGAGCTGACAGGGGTCCCACAGATACGCAGTATTTT. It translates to CASRADRGPTDTQYF.

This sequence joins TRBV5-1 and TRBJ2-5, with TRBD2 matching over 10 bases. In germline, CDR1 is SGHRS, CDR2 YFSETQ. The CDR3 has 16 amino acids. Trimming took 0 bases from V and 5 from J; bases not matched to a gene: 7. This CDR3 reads CASSLAGTSEMETQYF. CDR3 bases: TGCGCCAGCAGCTTGGCCGGGACTAGCGAAATGGAGACCCAGTACTTC.

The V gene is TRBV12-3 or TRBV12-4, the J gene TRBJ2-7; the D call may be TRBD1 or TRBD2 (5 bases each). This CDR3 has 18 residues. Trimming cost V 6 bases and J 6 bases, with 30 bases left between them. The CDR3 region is CASSFQSALRDPYSEQYF. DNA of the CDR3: TGTGCCAGCAGCTTCCAGTCGGCCCTCCGGGACCCATACTCCGAGCAGTACTTC.

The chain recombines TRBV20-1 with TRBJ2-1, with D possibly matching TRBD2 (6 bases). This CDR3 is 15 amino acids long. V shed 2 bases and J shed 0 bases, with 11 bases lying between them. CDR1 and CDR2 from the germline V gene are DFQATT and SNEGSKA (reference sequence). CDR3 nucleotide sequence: TGCAGTGCTAGACCGAGTAGCGGCTCCTACAATGAGCAGTTCTTC. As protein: CSARPSSGSYNEQFF.

This chain's CDR3 is CASIRGRMNTEAFF. CDR3 sequence (DNA): TGTGCCAGTATTCGGGGACGGATGAACACTGAAGCTTTCTTT. The chain joins TRBV19 to TRBJ1-1; a weak D match, TRBD1 (5 bases). CDR3 length: 14 residues. Trimming took 7 bases from V and 0 from J, leaving 12 bases between them. Per germline, CDR1 LNHDA and CDR2 SQIVND (reference sequence). Looking up the rest from reference TRBV19 and TRBJ1-1 gives the full variable domain: DGGITQSPKYLFRKEGQNVTLSCEQNLNHDAMYWYRQDPGQGLRLIYYSQIVNDFQKGDIAEGYSVSREKKESFPLTVTSAQKNPTAFYLCASIRGRMNTEAFFGQGTRLTVV.

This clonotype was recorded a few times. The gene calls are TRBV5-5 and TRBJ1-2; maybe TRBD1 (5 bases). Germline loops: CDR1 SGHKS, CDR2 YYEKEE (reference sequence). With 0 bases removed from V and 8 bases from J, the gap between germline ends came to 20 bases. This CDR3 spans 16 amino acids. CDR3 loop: CASSLEIAPQGDGYTF. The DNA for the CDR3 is TGTGCCAGCAGCTTGGAGATCGCCCCTCAGGGCGACGGCTACACCTTC.

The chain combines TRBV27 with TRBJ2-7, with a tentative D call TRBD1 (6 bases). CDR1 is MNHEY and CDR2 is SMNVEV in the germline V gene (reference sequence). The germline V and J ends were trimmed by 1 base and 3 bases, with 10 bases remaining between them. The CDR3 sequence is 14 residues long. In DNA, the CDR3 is TGTGCCAGCAGTTTATTAGCGACAGGCTACGAGCAGTACTTC. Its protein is CASSLLATGYEQYF.

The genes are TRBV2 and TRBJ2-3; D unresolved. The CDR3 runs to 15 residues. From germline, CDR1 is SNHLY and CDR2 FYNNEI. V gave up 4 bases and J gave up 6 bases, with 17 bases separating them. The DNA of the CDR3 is TGTGCCAGCAGTGTGACGGGCGTACGGGCCGATACGCAGTATTTT. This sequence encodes CASSVTGVRADTQYF.

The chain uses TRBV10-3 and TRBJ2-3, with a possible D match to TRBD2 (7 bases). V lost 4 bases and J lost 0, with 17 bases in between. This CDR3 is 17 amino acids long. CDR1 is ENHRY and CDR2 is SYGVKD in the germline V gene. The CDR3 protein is CAISANGGGRSTDTQYF. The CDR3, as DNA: TGTGCCATCAGTGCGAATGGGGGGGGGCGTAGCACAGATACGCAGTATTTT.

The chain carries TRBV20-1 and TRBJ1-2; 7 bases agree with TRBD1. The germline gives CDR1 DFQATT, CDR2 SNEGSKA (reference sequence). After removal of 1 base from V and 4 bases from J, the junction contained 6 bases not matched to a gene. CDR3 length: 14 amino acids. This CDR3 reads CSARGLTGAYGYTF. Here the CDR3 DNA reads TGCAGTGCTAGAGGCCTCACAGGGGCCTATGGCTACACCTTC.

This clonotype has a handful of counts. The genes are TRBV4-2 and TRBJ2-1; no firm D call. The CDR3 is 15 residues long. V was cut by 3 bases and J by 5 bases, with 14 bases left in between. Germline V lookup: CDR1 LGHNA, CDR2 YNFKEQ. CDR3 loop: CASSQTLGTNNEQFF. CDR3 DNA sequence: TGTGCCAGCAGCCAGACCTTAGGAACTAACAATGAGCAGTTCTTC.